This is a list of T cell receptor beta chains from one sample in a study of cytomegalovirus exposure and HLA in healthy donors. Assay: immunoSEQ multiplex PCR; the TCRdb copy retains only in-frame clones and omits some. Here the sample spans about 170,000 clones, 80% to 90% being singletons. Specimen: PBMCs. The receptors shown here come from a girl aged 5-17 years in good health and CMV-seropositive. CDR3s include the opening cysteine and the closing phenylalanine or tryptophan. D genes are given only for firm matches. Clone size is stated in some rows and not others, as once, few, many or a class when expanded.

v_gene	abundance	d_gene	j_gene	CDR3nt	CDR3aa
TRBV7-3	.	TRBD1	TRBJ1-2	TGTGCCAGCAGCCCCACAGGGGACTATGGCTACACCTTC	CASSPTGDYGYTF
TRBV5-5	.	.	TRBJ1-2	TGTGCCAGCAGCCCGACAGGCAGATTCTATGGCTACACCTTC	CASSPTGRFYGYTF
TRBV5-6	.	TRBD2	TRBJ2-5	TGTGCCAGCAGCTTAGTGCGGGGGGCCCAAGAGACCCAGTACTTC	CASSLVRGAQETQYF
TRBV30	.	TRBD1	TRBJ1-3	TGTGCCTGGAGCCACAGGGGAGTGAGAAACACCATATATTTT	CAWSHRGVRNTIYF
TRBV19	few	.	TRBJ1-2	TGTGCCAGTAGTGGGAAAAGGGAGGGCTACACCTTC	CASSGKREGYTF
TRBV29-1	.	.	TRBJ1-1	TGCAGCGTTGAAGGACAGTCCCAAAGGGCTGAAGCTTTCTTT	CSVEGQSQRAEAFF
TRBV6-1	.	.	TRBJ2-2	TGTGCCAGCAGTGAAGGAGGAGGGCGGGACACCGGGGAGCTGTTTTTT	CASSEGGGRDTGELFF
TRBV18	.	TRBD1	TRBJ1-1	TGTGCCAGCTCACCAGGGACAGGGGACACTGAAGCTTTCTTT	CASSPGTGDTEAFF
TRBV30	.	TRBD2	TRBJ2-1	TGTGCGATGGGACTAGCGGGAGTCAATGAGCAGTTCTTC	CAMGLAGVNEQFF
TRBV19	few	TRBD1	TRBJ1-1	TGTGCCACTTCGGACAGGGTTGGTCCCTACACTGAAGCTTTCTTT	CATSDRVGPYTEAFF
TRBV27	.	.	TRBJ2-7	TGTGCCAGCAGTTTTGTGGGCACCCCTCGGGAGCAGTACTTC	CASSFVGTPREQYF
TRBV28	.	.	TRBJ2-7	TGTGCCAGCAGTTTAGCGGGGGCCTCCTACGAGCAGTACTTC	CASSLAGASYEQYF
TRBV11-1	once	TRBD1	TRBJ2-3	TGTGCCAGCAGCTCTGTCCCGGGACAGGGGCGGGACACAGATACGCAGTATTTT	CASSSVPGQGRDTDTQYF
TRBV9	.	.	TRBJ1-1	TGTGCCAGCAGCGTAGAGCTGGGGGCGCAGGGCACTGAAGCTTTCTTT	CASSVELGAQGTEAFF
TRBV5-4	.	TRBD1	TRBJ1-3	TGTGCCAGCAGCTTGGCCCTGACAGGGGCGGGAAACACCATATATTTT	CASSLALTGAGNTIYF
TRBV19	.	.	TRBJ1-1	TGTGCCAGTAGTATTGAGGGGGACACTGAAGCTTTCTTT	CASSIEGDTEAFF
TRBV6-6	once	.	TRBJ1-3	TGTGCCAGCAGTTTACAGACCTCTGGAAACACCATATATTTT	CASSLQTSGNTIYF
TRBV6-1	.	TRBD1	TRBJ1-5	TGTGCCAGCAGGGTAGGGACAGGGGGCAGTCAGCCCCAGCATTTT	CASRVGTGGSQPQHF
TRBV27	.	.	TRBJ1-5	TGTGCCAGCAGACTAACCCGCTATCAGCCCCAGCATTTT	CASRLTRYQPQHF
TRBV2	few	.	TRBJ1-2	TGTGCCAACCCTAGACCGGTCCTGCGTGGCTACACCTTC	CANPRPVLRGYTF
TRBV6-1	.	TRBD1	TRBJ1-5	TGTGCCAGCACTCCGGGACAGAATCAGCCCCAGCATTTT	CASTPGQNQPQHF
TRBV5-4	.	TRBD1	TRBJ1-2	TGTGCCAGCAGCCAGACAGGGAACTATGGCTACACCTTC	CASSQTGNYGYTF
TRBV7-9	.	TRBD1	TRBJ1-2	TGTGCCAGCAGCCCTCCCGGGACAGATATTAGCTATGGCTACACCTTC	CASSPPGTDISYGYTF
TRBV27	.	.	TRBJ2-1	TGTGCCAGCAGTTTACGGGACACAAACAATGAGCAGTTCTTC	CASSLRDTNNEQFF
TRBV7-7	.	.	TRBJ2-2	TGTGCTAGCAGCTCCTACCAAGGGGAGAACACCGGGGAGCTGTTTTTT	CASSSYQGENTGELFF
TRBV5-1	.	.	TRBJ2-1	TGCGCCAGCAGCCCTCAGAGGGCGGGACTCGATGAGCAGTTCTTC	CASSPQRAGLDEQFF
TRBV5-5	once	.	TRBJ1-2	TGTGCCAGCAGCTCCAGGCAGGCGGGAACCAACTATGGCTACACCTTC	CASSSRQAGTNYGYTF
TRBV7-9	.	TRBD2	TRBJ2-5	TGTGCCAGCAGCTTCACCGGGAGGGGAGAGACCCAGTACTTC	CASSFTGRGETQYF
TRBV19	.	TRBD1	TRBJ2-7	TGTGCCAGTAGTACCCGTGCGACAGGGTATAGAGACGAGCAGTACTTC	CASSTRATGYRDEQYF
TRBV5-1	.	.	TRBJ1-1	TGCGCCAGCAGCGCAGGACAGCTGAACACTGAAGCTTTCTTT	CASSAGQLNTEAFF
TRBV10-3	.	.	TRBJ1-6	TGTGCCGGGCCGTTGAATTCACCCCTCCACTTT	CAGPLNSPLHF
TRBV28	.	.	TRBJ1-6	TGTGCCAGCAGTTTAGGCAGGGGTCGTCTTAAAATTTCACCCCTCCACTTT	CASSLGRGRLKISPLHF
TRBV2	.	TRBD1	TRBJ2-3	TGTGCCAGCAGTTCTCCGGGACAGGGAACAGATACGCAGTATTTT	CASSSPGQGTDTQYF
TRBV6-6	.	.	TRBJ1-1	TGTGCCAGCCGTACGGACATCCTCTCGAACACTGAAGCTTTCTTT	CASRTDILSNTEAFF
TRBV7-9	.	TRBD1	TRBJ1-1	TGTGCCAGCAGCCCGACACAGGGGGCGCCCACTGAAGCTTTCTTT	CASSPTQGAPTEAFF
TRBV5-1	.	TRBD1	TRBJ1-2	TGCGCCAGCAGCTCCGGGACAGGGGGGTGGTTGGATGGCTACACCTTC	CASSSGTGGWLDGYTF
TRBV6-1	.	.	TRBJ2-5	TGTGCCAGCAGTGGGTCCTCATCGGGAGCGGAGACCCAGTACTTC	CASSGSSSGAETQYF
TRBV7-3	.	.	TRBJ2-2	TGTGCCAGCAGCCCCGTCCCAGGGAACACCGGGGAGCTGTTTTTT	CASSPVPGNTGELFF
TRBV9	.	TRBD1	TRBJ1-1	TGTGCCAGCAGCGGTCGACAGGGAGGCACTGAAGCTTTCTTT	CASSGRQGGTEAFF
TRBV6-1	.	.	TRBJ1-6	TGTGCCAGCAGTGAAGGGGCCGGGGGGCGTAATTCACCCCTCCACTTT	CASSEGAGGRNSPLHF
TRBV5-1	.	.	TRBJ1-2	TGCGCCAGCAGCTTGGGAGCGGGATACGGTGGCTACACCTTC	CASSLGAGYGGYTF
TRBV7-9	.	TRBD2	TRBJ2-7	TGTGCCAGCAGCGTCGGGACGGGCGGGGGAATATACGAGCAGTACTTC	CASSVGTGGGIYEQYF
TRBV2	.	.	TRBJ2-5	TGTGCCAGTAGCAGGGAATTTAACCAAGAGACCCAGTACTTC	CASSREFNQETQYF
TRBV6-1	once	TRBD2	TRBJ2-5	TGTGCCAGCGGGGGACTAGCGGGGAGTGGGGAGACCCAGTACTTC	CASGGLAGSGETQYF
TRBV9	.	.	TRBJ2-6	TGTGCCAGCAGCGTAGGAGATTCCCCTGGGGCCAACGTCCTGACTTTC	CASSVGDSPGANVLTF
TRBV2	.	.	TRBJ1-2	TGTGCCAGCAGCCAACAAGGGGACTATGGCTACACCTTC	CASSQQGDYGYTF
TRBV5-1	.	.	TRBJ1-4	TGCGCCAGCTCCGGGGGGGGTGATGAAAAACTGTTTTTT	CASSGGGDEKLFF
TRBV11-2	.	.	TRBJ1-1	TGTGCCAGCAGCACACAGCTGAACACTGAAGCTTTCTTT	CASSTQLNTEAFF
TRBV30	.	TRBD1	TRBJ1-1	TGTGCCTGGAGCAAAGGGACAGGGGGCATTAACACTGAAGCTTTCTTT	CAWSKGTGGINTEAFF
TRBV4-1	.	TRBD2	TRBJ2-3	TGCGCCAGCAGTCATCGACTACTAGCGGGGGGCGGGACAGATACGCAGTATTTT	CASSHRLLAGGGTDTQYF
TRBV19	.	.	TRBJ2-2	TGTGCCGGTGAGGGCCTGAGGACCGGGGAGCTGTTTTTT	CAGEGLRTGELFF
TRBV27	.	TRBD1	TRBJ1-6	TGTGCCAGCAGTCCTGACAGGGACTCCTATAATTCACCCCTCCACTTT	CASSPDRDSYNSPLHF
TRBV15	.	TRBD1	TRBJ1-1	TGTGCCACCAGCAGAGATTCAGGACAGGGCTCCAACTTCTTT	CATSRDSGQGSNFF